This T cell receptor beta chain stems from a study of T-cell reconstitution after alpha-beta-depleted transplantation in children. The germline V gene has CDR1 SQVTM and CDR2 ANQGSEA. The V gene lost 6 bases and the J gene lost 2 bases, with 14 bases spanning the gap. This CDR3 is 14 amino acids long. Ten or more counts support this clonotype. Unique molecular identifiers were used in preparing the TCRbeta library. TCRdb re-called the PCR reads with MiXCR, one entry per CDR3 protein. The data hold about 610,000 distinct CDR3 sequences, with 10% to 13% observed a single time. The genes are TRBV29-1 and TRBJ2-1, with D perhaps being TRBD1 or TRBD2 (5 bases each). The material sequenced was PBMCs from the stem cell graft donor, taken from the stem cell graft. The sequence was obtained from a human donor who donated a stem cell graft to a child with acute myeloid leukemia. This CDR3 is CSVDAWGTYNEQFF. The CDR3 nucleotides are TGCAGCGTCGATGCATGGGGGACCTACAATGAGCAGTTCTTC.